This entry features one T cell receptor beta chain sequence. Its antigen is unidentified. The sample comes from a study of T cell responses to AZD1222 COVID-19 vaccine. Measured with immunoSEQ multiplex PCR; TCRdb has only the in-frame clones, and not every one. The sample shows some 150,000 clones, about nine tenths of them seen only once. Study outcomes and limitations: The span of vaccine-associated CD4 TCRs extended across spike, with dominance at 160-218 and 743-854. White British ancestry dominated among donors, who included more females, and clonal diversity was possibly underestimated. Compared with day 0, the breadth and depth of the Spike-specific TCR repertoire rose significantly after two doses of AZD1222.

Germline V CDR1 and CDR2: DFQATT, SNEGSKA (reference sequence). This CDR3 has 14 amino acids. Trimming at V came to 3 bases and at J to 5 bases, leaving 6 bases not matched to a gene. The material was peripheral blood, obtained on day 0 of AZD1222 vaccination. The TCR comes from an adult in good health. The chain recombines TRBV20-1 with TRBJ2-7; 11 bases align to TRBD2. The DNA of the CDR3 is TGCAGTGCTAGTACTAGCGGGAGTGGGGACGAGCAGTACTTC. The encoded protein is CSASTSGSGDEQYF.